The next 16 T cell receptor beta chains were all read from a single sample in a study of cytomegalovirus exposure and HLA in healthy donors. In the PCR, 60 Vbeta and 13 Jbeta primers were used. Generated by immunoSEQ multiplex PCR, the TCRdb table keeps only in-frame clones and is missing some. The sample lists more than 150,000 clones; approximately 80% were seen once. The source material was PBMCs. The receptors originated from a woman between 40 and 55 years old in good health and CMV-seropositive.

At least ten counts were recorded for this clone. The chain carries TRBV27 and TRBJ1-6; D is undetermined. The CDR3 is 16 amino acids. V was trimmed by 6 bases and J by 8 bases, leaving 20 bases between them. Germline V gives CDR1 MNHEY, CDR2 SMNVEV (reference sequence). CDR3 amino acids: CASRILISGTDSPLHF. The CDR3 nucleotides read TGTGCCAGCAGGATCCTGATATCGGGTACCGATTCACCCCTCCACTTT.

The sample holds a few counts of this clone. This chain uses TRBV6-4 with TRBJ1-1; 7 bases agree with TRBD1. The V and J ends lost 3 bases and 5 bases, in that order; junction bases with no gene match: 6. CDR3 length equals 14 residues. Germline V gene data show CDR1 as MRHNA and CDR2 as SNTAGT. The CDR3 region is CASSEGGGGTEAFF. In DNA form, the CDR3 reads TGTGCCAGCAGTGAAGGAGGGGGCGGAACTGAAGCTTTCTTT.

A note on this clone: A junction end diverges from the germline sequence, so it may reflect a read error. The chain is built from TRBV7-9 and TRBJ1-5; 8 bases agree with TRBD1. CDR1 is SEHNR, CDR2 FQNEAQ, per germline (reference sequence). This CDR3 spans 18 amino acids. The CDR3 bases are TGTTCCAGCAGCTTAGGAGGGACAGGTGTTTTTGGCAATCAGCCCCAGCATTTT. Translating it yields CSSSLGGTGVFGNQPQHF.

The rearrangement links TRBV5-6 to TRBJ1-4, with D maybe TRBD1 (5 bases). The CDR3 is 16 amino acids. The germline V and J ends were trimmed by 3 bases and 3 bases, with 15 bases remaining between them. Germline CDR1 SGHDT, CDR2 YYEEEE. CDR3 sequence reads: CASSSGRGAANEKLFF. CDR3 nucleotides: TGTGCCAGCAGCTCGGGGAGGGGAGCGGCTAATGAAAAACTGTTTTTT.

J is TRBJ1-6 and V is TRBV10-1; D is possibly TRBD1 (6 bases). In germline, CDR1 is WNHNN, CDR2 SYGVQD (reference sequence). The CDR3 covers 13 residues. Between the trimmed V and J ends, which lost 6 bases and 12 bases, there was a span of 15 bases. The CDR3 sequence is CASSGGGLLPLHF. The CDR3, as DNA: TGCGCCAGCAGCGGGGGGGGCCTCTTACCCCTCCACTTT.

The CDR3 coding sequence is TGTGCCAGCAGCTTATCAGGGGCTAATTCACCCCTCCACTTT. Residues: CASSLSGANSPLHF. The V and J genes are TRBV7-8 and TRBJ1-6; a weak D match, TRBD1 (6 bases). Germline lookup yields CDR1 SGHVS and CDR2 FQNEAQ. V was clipped by 2 bases and J by 6 bases, with 8 bases between them. The CDR3 is made up of 14 amino acids.

The V and J genes are TRBV2 and TRBJ1-6, with 9 nucleotides matching TRBD1. This CDR3 is 15 amino acids long. V was clipped by 6 bases and J by 6 bases; unmatched bases: 6. The germline V gene has CDR1 SNHLY and CDR2 FYNNEI. The CDR3 reads CASRPTGGINSPLHF. The CDR3 DNA sequence: TGTGCCAGCAGGCCGACAGGGGGTATTAATTCACCCCTCCACTTT.

The gene calls are TRBV7-6 and TRBJ1-1; TRBD1 aligns across 7 bases. CDR3 size: 15 residues. The J segment lost 7 bases and the V segment lost 6 bases, leaving 14 bases of the junction unmatched. Germline V gene sequence: CDR1 SGHVS, CDR2 FNYEAQ. The CDR3 DNA reads TGTGCCAGCAGATCCAACCCTGGGACAGACTATGAAGCTTTCTTT. Its protein product is CASRSNPGTDYEAFF.

The V and J genes are TRBV28 and TRBJ1-1, with D possibly being TRBD1 (6 bases). Germline V gene data show CDR1 as MDHEN and CDR2 as SYDVKM. The CDR3 has 14 residues. Trimming shortened V by 5 bases and J by 5 bases, and 15 bases separated the two germline ends. As DNA, the CDR3 is TGTGCCAGCAGTCCATCGACAGGAAGGACTGAAGCTTTCTTT. The encoded protein is CASSPSTGRTEAFF.

This clone was seen a single time. The chain employs TRBV7-9 and TRBJ2-5; maybe TRBD2 (7 bases). The CDR3 extends over 16 amino acids. The germline CDR1 and CDR2 sequences are SEHNR and FQNEAQ (reference sequence). V shed 2 bases and J shed 6 bases, with 19 bases lying between them. In DNA, the CDR3 is TGTGCCAGCAGCTTATTAAGCAAGGGGGAGGGGAAGACCCAGTACTTC. Protein sequence: CASSLLSKGEGKTQYF.

The J gene is TRBJ1-1, the V gene TRBV5-1, with 8 positions matching TRBD1. The CDR3 has 16 residues. Germline CDR1 reads SGHRS; CDR2 reads YFSETQ. Trimming cost V 0 bases and J 1 base; bases outside gene matches: 5. The CDR3 nucleotides read TGCGCCAGCAGCTTGGGGACAGGGTATCCGAACACTGAAGCTTTCTTT. It yields the protein CASSLGTGYPNTEAFF.

The V gene is TRBV28, the J gene TRBJ1-4; unclear D gene. V gave up 6 bases and J gave up 8 bases, with 22 bases separating them. CDR1 MDHEN and CDR2 SYDVKM come from the germline V gene. This CDR3 comprises 16 residues. The CDR3 loop is CASSPVGPGNKEKLFF. As DNA, the CDR3 is TGTGCCAGCAGCCCCGTCGGACCGGGAAATAAAGAAAAACTGTTTTTT. Full variable domain (missing parts from reference TRBV28 and TRBJ1-4): DVKVTQSSRYLVKRTGEKVFLECVQDMDHENMFWYRQDPGLGLRLIYFSYDVKMKEKGDIPEGYSVSREKKERFSLILESASTNQTSMYLCASSPVGPGNKEKLFFGSGTQLSVL.

Only one count was recorded for this clone. This chain uses TRBV7-2 with TRBJ1-2; 7 nucleotides line up with TRBD1. The ends lost 6 bases at V and 4 bases at J; junction bases unmatched: 14. Germline lookup yields CDR1 SGHTA and CDR2 FQGNSA. The CDR3 sequence is 16 residues long. The CDR3 loop is CASSLTTGAPGYGYTF. The CDR3 DNA reads TGTGCCAGCAGTTTAACTACAGGGGCCCCAGGCTATGGCTACACCTTC.

J is TRBJ1-5 and V is TRBV30, with a tentative D call TRBD1 (5 bases). V was pared by 2 bases and J by 0 bases, with 8 bases between. Germline CDR1 GTSNPN, CDR2 SVGIG (reference sequence). This CDR3 contains 14 residues. CDR3 amino acids: CAWSLQGSNQPQHF. In DNA, the CDR3 is TGTGCCTGGAGTCTTCAGGGTAGCAATCAGCCCCAGCATTTT.

The V call is TRBV27, the J call TRBJ2-5; D is possibly TRBD2 (5 bases). The CDR3 consists of 13 residues. The V gene lost 10 bases and the J gene lost 5 bases, with 17 bases spanning the gap. Germline V CDR1 and CDR2: MNHEY, SMNVEV (reference sequence). The CDR3 sequence: CATTKNRGETQYF. CDR3 in DNA: TGTGCCACCACGAAAAATCGCGGGGAGACCCAGTACTTC.

The chain joins TRBV15 to TRBJ1-2, with 7 positions matching TRBD1. The junction had 9 bases not matched to a gene; V was cut back by 2 bases and J by 3 bases. The CDR3 is made up of 16 amino acids. Germline CDR1 LNHNV, CDR2 YYDKDF (reference sequence). The CDR3 nucleotides read TGTGCCACCAGCAGATTCCTCCCAGGGGGTGACTATGGCTACACCTTC. This sequence encodes CATSRFLPGGDYGYTF.